This TCR beta chain comes out of a study of vaccination and CD4 T cells after COVID-19. With the Oncomine TCR Beta short-read assay, DNA from cultured CD4+ T cells was sequenced. In TCRdb, the PCR reads were re-called with MiXCR into one record per CDR3 protein. The sample yields some 20,000 distinct CDR3 sequences, under 55% seen once. Germline V CDR1 and CDR2: SGHVS, FQNEAQ. V shed 1 base and J shed 0 bases, with 13 bases lying between them. The CDR3 contains 17 residues. This sample's treatment: approximately nine-day PBMC culture with coronavirus spike peptide pools or control peptides (ViraFEST assay). In regard to this clonotype: What it recognizes is unknown.

This sequence originates from a human donor who received a COVID-19 vaccine. J is TRBJ1-3 and V is TRBV7-8; the D gene is possibly TRBD1 (6 bases). The material sequenced was CD4+ T cells from blood, cultured in vitro, taken before SARS-CoV-2 vaccination. The chain's CDR3 is CASSLVGTPVSGNTIYF. CDR3 sequence (DNA): TGTGCCAGCAGCTTAGTGGGGACACCCGTCTCTGGAAACACCATATATTTT.